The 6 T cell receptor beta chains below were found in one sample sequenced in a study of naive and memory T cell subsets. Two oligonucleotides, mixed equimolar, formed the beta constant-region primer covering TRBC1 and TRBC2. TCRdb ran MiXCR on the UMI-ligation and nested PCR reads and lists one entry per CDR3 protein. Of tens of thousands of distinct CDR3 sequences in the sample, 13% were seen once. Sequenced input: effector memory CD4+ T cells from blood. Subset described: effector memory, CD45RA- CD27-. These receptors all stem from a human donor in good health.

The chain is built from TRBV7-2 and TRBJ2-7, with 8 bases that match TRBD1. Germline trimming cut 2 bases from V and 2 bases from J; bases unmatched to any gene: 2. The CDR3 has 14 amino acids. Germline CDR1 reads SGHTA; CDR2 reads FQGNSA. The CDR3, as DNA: TGTGCCAGCAGCTTAAACAGGGGGGCCTACGAGCAGTACTTC. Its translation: CASSLNRGAYEQYF.

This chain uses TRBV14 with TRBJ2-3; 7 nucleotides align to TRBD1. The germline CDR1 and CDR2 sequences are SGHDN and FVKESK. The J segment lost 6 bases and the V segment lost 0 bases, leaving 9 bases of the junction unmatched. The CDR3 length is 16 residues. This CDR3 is CASSQDRGSRTDTQYF. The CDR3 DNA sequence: TGTGCCAGCAGCCAAGACAGGGGGTCTCGGACGGATACGCAGTATTTT.

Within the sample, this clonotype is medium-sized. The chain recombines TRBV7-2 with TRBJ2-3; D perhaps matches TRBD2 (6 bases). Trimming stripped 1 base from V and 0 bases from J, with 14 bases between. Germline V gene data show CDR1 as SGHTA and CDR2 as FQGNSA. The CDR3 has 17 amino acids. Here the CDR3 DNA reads TGTGCCAGCAGCTTAGGATCAGGTGCGGGAAGCACAGATACGCAGTATTTT. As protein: CASSLGSGAGSTDTQYF.

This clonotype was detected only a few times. The CDR3 DNA sequence: TGTGCCAGCAGTTACTCGCCTAGCGGGATAGTCGCCGAGCAGTACTTC. Encoded protein: CASSYSPSGIVAEQYF. The chain links TRBV6-5 to TRBJ2-7, with TRBD2 matching over 9 bases. V shed 0 bases and J 6 bases; nucleotides not matched to a gene: 9. This CDR3 comprises 16 residues. The V gene's germline CDR1 is MNHEY and CDR2 SVGAGI.

The DNA of the CDR3 is TGTGCCAGCAGCTGGGGCAGTTTGGAAACATTCTTC. This translates into CASSWGSLETFF. This rearrangement joins TRBV5-6 to TRBJ2-1, with a possible D match to TRBD1 (5 bases). The ends were cut back, 3 bases at V and 16 bases at J, with 17 bases in the middle. This CDR3 has 12 amino acids. Germline V gene data show CDR1 as SGHDT and CDR2 as YYEEEE. Together with reference TRBV5-6 and TRBJ2-1, the CDR3 gives the full variable domain: DAGVTQSPTHLIKTRGQQVTLRCSPKSGHDTVSWYQQALGQGPQFIFQYYEEEERQRGNFPDRFSGHQFPNYSSELNVNALLLGDSALYLCASSWGSLETFFGPGTRLTVL.

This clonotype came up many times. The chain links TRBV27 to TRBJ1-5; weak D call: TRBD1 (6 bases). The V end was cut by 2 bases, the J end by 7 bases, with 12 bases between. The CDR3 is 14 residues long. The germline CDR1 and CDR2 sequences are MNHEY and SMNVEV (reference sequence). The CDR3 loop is CASSLGGTGQPQHF. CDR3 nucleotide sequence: TGTGCCAGCAGTTTAGGGGGAACAGGGCAGCCCCAGCATTTT.